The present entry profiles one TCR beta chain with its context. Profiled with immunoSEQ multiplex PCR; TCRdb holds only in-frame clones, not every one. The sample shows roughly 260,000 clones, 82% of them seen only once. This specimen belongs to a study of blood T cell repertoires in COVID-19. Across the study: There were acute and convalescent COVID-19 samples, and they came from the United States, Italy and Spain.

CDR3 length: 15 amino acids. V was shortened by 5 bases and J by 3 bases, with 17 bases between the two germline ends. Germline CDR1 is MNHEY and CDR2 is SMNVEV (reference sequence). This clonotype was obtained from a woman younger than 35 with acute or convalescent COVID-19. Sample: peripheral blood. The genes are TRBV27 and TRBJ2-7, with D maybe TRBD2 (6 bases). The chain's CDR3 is CASSPGTAWYYEQYF. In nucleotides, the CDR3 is TGTGCCAGCAGTCCAGGGACTGCCTGGTACTACGAGCAGTACTTC.